These 2 T cell receptor beta chains were all obtained from the same sample, sequenced in a study of cytomegalovirus exposure and HLA in healthy donors. PCR employed 60 Vbeta and 13 Jbeta primers. TCRdb's table, derived via immunoSEQ multiplex PCR, lists solely in-frame clones and lacks some. The table for this sample gives 30,000 to 50,000 clones. The specimen was PBMCs. The receptors derive from a woman aged 25 to 45 in good health and CMV-seropositive.

V usage is TRBV6-6 and J usage is TRBJ1-1; 8 bases line up with TRBD1. Germline V CDR1 and CDR2: MNHNY, SVGAGI (reference sequence). CDR3 length: 13 residues. V lost 8 bases, J lost 4 bases, and 6 bases stayed unmatched. The CDR3 region is CASGDRMATEAFF. The CDR3 DNA is TGTGCCAGCGGGGACAGGATGGCCACTGAAGCTTTCTTT.

The chain uses TRBV6-1 and TRBJ2-3; perhaps TRBD2 as D (7 bases). Trimming removed 3 bases at V and 7 bases at J, with 17 bases between. The CDR3 consists of 15 residues. In germline, CDR1 is MNHNS, CDR2 SASEGT. The CDR3 protein is CASSEGGGHVNTQYF. The DNA for the CDR3 is TGTGCCAGCAGTGAGGGGGGGGGCCACGTGAATACGCAGTATTTT.